This TCR beta chain derives from a study of T cells after yellow fever vaccination. The study made its TCR cDNA through 5'RACE template switching. That step introduced a universal primer site along with UMIs. TCRdb recomputed calls from the 5' RACE reads with MiXCR, one row per CDR3 protein. In the table there are some 130,000 distinct CDR3 sequences, under 7% of which are singletons. Germline CDR1 is SGHRS and CDR2 is YFSETQ. Trimming shortened V by 0 bases and J by 9 bases, and 10 bases separated the two germline ends. The CDR3 sequence is 13 residues long. This clonotype was observed at least ten times.

This chain links TRBV5-1 with TRBJ2-1, with D tentatively TRBD1 or TRBD2 (5 bases each). This clonotype was obtained from a man aged 25 to 40 who received the YFV17D yellow fever vaccine. This material consisted of CD4+ T cells sorted from PBMCs, taken 10 days after the yellow fever booster vaccination. The CDR3, as DNA: TGCGCCAGCAGCTTGGAGATGGGGGTTGAGCAGTTCTTC. Translating gives CASSLEMGVEQFF.